These T cell receptor beta chains were read from a single sample in a study of cytomegalovirus exposure and HLA in healthy donors. The assay was immunoSEQ multiplex PCR, and TCRdb's table has in-frame clones only and misses some. The sample has 160,000 or so clones; about 80% are singletons. Sequenced sample: PBMCs. These receptors were taken from a man aged 18 to 29 in good health and CMV-seropositive. CDR3s include the opening cysteine and the closing phenylalanine or tryptophan. D genes are given only for firm matches. Expanded clones get a size class; other rows say once, few or many, or leave the size out.

TRBV6-5	TRBJ2-7	TRBD2	-	CASGRGGLKQYF	TGTGCCAGCGGCCGGGGGGGGCTTAAGCAGTACTTC
TRBV7-2	TRBJ1-6	TRBD1	-	CASSAGTGTGDSPLHF	TGTGCCAGCAGCGCCGGGACAGGCACGGGCGATTCACCCCTCCACTTT
TRBV5-1	TRBJ2-1	-	-	CASTVVAGPPEDEQFF	TGCGCCAGCACCGTGGTGGCGGGTCCTCCCGAGGATGAGCAGTTCTTC
TRBV5-6	TRBJ1-2	TRBD1	few	CASSFGQANYGYTF	TGTGCCAGCAGCTTTGGACAGGCTAACTATGGCTACACCTTC
TRBV5-6	TRBJ1-1	TRBD1	-	CASSLSPRGPMNTEAFF	TGTGCCAGCAGCTTATCTCCGAGGGGGCCAATGAACACTGAAGCTTTCTTT
TRBV12-5	TRBJ2-7	TRBD1	-	CASGRDRAYEQYF	TGTGCTAGTGGCCGGGACAGGGCCTACGAGCAGTACTTC
TRBV5-4	TRBJ2-7	TRBD1	-	CASSPQGADNEQYF	TGTGCCAGCAGCCCTCAGGGGGCTGACAACGAGCAGTACTTC
TRBV9	TRBJ1-1	TRBD1	-	CASSPYRGRNTEAFF	TGTGCCAGCAGCCCTTACAGGGGCAGGAACACTGAAGCTTTCTTT
TRBV19	TRBJ1-1	TRBD1	once	CASSSRQGRMNTEAFF	TGTGCCAGTAGTTCTCGACAGGGGCGAATGAACACTGAAGCTTTCTTT
TRBV9	TRBJ1-1	TRBD1	-	CASSSDRGTEAFF	TGTGCCAGCAGCTCTGACAGGGGCACTGAAGCTTTCTTT
TRBV7-2	TRBJ2-3	TRBD1	-	CASSLAHRGLDTQYF	TGTGCCAGCAGCTTAGCGCACAGGGGGCTAGATACGCAGTATTTT
TRBV5-1	TRBJ2-3	TRBD2	-	CASSLVVTSTLTGLDTQYF	TGCGCCAGCAGCTTGGTGGTGACTAGCACCCTTACTGGGCTAGATACGCAGTATTTT
TRBV27	TRBJ1-1	TRBD1	-	CARPTGGNTEAFF	TGTGCCAGACCAACAGGGGGCAACACTGAAGCTTTCTTT
TRBV7-8	TRBJ2-7	-	-	CASSLAKTTEGLYEQYF	TGTGCCAGCAGCTTAGCAAAAACAACGGAGGGTTTGTACGAGCAGTACTTC
TRBV5-4	TRBJ2-3	TRBD2	-	CASSLSGGAGDTQYF	TGTGCCAGCAGCCTGAGCGGGGGGGCCGGAGATACGCAGTATTTT
TRBV19	TRBJ2-5	-	-	CASSIAPGQGLRETQYF	TGTGCCAGTAGTATAGCCCCCGGACAGGGACTACGGGAGACCCAGTACTTC
TRBV15	TRBJ1-1	TRBD1	-	CATSKGTGIRNTEAFF	TGTGCCACCAGCAAGGGGACAGGCATACGGAACACTGAAGCTTTCTTT
TRBV5-4	TRBJ2-7	-	few	CASSLVVGGTYEQYF	TGTGCCAGCAGCTTGGTGGTGGGGGGTACCTACGAGCAGTACTTC
TRBV23-1	TRBJ1-5	TRBD1	-	CASRGQGAGQPQHF	TGCGCCAGCAGGGGACAGGGGGCAGGTCAGCCCCAGCATTTT
TRBV7-2	TRBJ1-2	-	-	CASSLTPGRNTNYGYTF	TGTGCCAGCAGCTTAACCCCGGGGAGAAATACTAACTATGGCTACACCTTC
TRBV29-1	TRBJ1-2	TRBD1	-	CSVLRQGLAGYGYTF	TGCAGCGTACTAAGACAGGGCCTGGCGGGCTATGGCTACACCTTC
TRBV2	TRBJ2-7	TRBD1	-	CASKDRASYEQYF	TGTGCCAGCAAAGACAGGGCGTCCTACGAGCAGTACTTC
TRBV18	TRBJ1-1	TRBD1	-	CASSPSDDRVGTEAFF	TGTGCCAGCTCACCTTCAGACGACAGGGTGGGAACTGAAGCTTTCTTT
TRBV5-4	TRBJ2-3	-	-	CASSLAGVLGTDTQYF	TGTGCCAGCAGCTTGGCAGGGGTATTGGGGACAGATACGCAGTATTTT
TRBV7-2	TRBJ2-7	TRBD2	-	CASSLTSGSYEQYF	TGTGCCAGCAGCTTAACTAGCGGGAGTTATGAGCAGTACTTC
TRBV9	TRBJ2-1	TRBD2	-	CASSVGASGGFSYSYNEQFF	TGTGCCAGCAGCGTAGGGGCTAGCGGGGGGTTTTCCTACTCCTACAATGAGCAGTTCTTC
TRBV5-6	TRBJ2-7	TRBD1	once	CASSATGGGQYF	TGTGCCAGCAGCGCCACAGGGGGTGGTCAGTACTTC
TRBV15	TRBJ2-7	TRBD2	-	CATSRVRELADEQYF	TGTGCCACCAGCAGAGTGAGGGAACTAGCGGACGAGCAGTACTTC
TRBV7-9	TRBJ1-2	-	-	CSSSLRGAGYTF	TGTTCCAGCAGCTTACGGGGAGCCGGCTACACCTTC
TRBV2	TRBJ2-5	TRBD2	few	CASSGLAGAEETQYF	TGTGCCAGCAGTGGTCTGGCGGGAGCGGAAGAGACCCAGTACTTC
TRBV18	TRBJ2-2	-	-	CASSPIGRTNTGELFF	TGTGCCAGCTCACCGATCGGTAGGACAAACACCGGGGAGCTGTTTTTT
TRBV6-1	TRBJ1-3	-	-	CASSDRDNSGNTIYF	TGTGCCAGCAGTGACCGGGACAACTCTGGAAACACCATATATTTT
TRBV4-1	TRBJ1-4	TRBD1	-	CASSHPPDRDRVEKLFF	TGCGCCAGCAGCCATCCCCCCGACCGGGACAGGGTAGAAAAACTGTTTTTT
TRBV27	TRBJ2-7	-	-	CASSLSSGLSYEQYF	TGTGCCAGCAGTTTATCGAGTGGACTGAGCTACGAGCAGTACTTC
TRBV6-1	TRBJ1-4	-	-	CASSLRESNEKLFF	TGTGCCAGCAGTTTACGGGAATCCAATGAAAAACTGTTTTTT
TRBV19	TRBJ1-1	TRBD1	once	CASRADRGRTEAFF	TGTGCCAGTAGAGCGGACAGGGGGCGAACTGAAGCTTTCTTT
TRBV9	TRBJ2-2	TRBD2	-	CASSVGLAGLNTGELFF	TGTGCCAGCAGCGTAGGACTAGCGGGGCTGAACACCGGGGAGCTGTTTTTT
TRBV7-9	TRBJ1-5	TRBD1	once	CASSFGTGLFQPQHF	TGTGCCAGCAGCTTCGGGACAGGGTTGTTTCAGCCCCAGCATTTT
TRBV10-3	TRBJ1-4	TRBD1	-	CAISESNLGTGLLVDEKLFF	TGTGCCATCAGTGAGTCGAATCTTGGGACAGGGCTTTTAGTGGATGAAAAACTGTTTTTT
TRBV15	TRBJ1-2	-	few	CATSRDLEQHYGYTF	TGTGCCACCAGCAGAGACCTTGAACAGCACTATGGCTACACCTTC
TRBV13	TRBJ2-1	-	-	CASSPSGNEQFF	TGTGCCAGCAGCCCCAGCGGCAATGAGCAGTTCTTC
TRBV10-3	TRBJ2-1	TRBD2	-	CAISGFSGSVDEQFF	TGTGCCATCAGTGGGTTTAGCGGGAGTGTAGATGAGCAGTTCTTC
TRBV29-1	TRBJ2-3	TRBD1	-	CSVEGQGTDTQYF	TGCAGCGTAGAGGGACAGGGGACAGATACGCAGTATTTT
TRBV20-1	TRBJ1-1	TRBD1	-	CSGGRGFLAFF	TGCAGTGGGGGCAGGGGGTTTTTAGCTTTCTTT
TRBV5-6	TRBJ2-5	TRBD1	-	CASSADRGLGAQYF	TGTGCCAGCAGCGCGGACAGGGGTCTGGGGGCCCAGTACTTC
TRBV5-4	TRBJ2-7	-	once	CASSEVQNSYEQYF	TGTGCCAGCAGTGAGGTGCAGAACTCCTACGAGCAGTACTTC
TRBV25-1	TRBJ2-7	TRBD1	-	CASSEHGTGDYEQYF	TGTGCCAGCAGTGAGCATGGGACAGGGGACTACGAGCAGTACTTC
TRBV4-1	TRBJ1-1	-	-	CASSQGVQLNTEAFF	TGCGCCAGCAGCCAAGGGGTACAGTTGAACACTGAAGCTTTCTTT
TRBV9	TRBJ2-1	-	-	CASSRSSVEEQFF	TGTGCCAGCAGTCGTAGCAGTGTAGAAGAGCAGTTCTTC
TRBV9	TRBJ2-5	-	few	CASSRGTSQETQYF	TGTGCCAGCAGCAGGGGAACAAGTCAAGAGACCCAGTACTTC